This TCR beta chain was sequenced for a study of blood T cell repertoires in COVID-19. Study context: The study drew acute and convalescent COVID-19 samples from the United States, Italy and Spain. PBMCs, B-cell-depleted T cells, or T cells were the source of the cDNA or gDNA that made up the material.

The germline CDR1 and CDR2 sequences are SGHAT and FQNNGV. This CDR3 has 12 residues. Unmatched junction bases numbered 0, after V lost 1 base and J lost 8 bases. In the original processing: Estimates of nucleated cell counts were drawn from the amplification of reference gene primers. Sequencing used immunoSEQ multiplex PCR; TCRdb keeps in-frame clones, though not all of them. V, J and clone size derive from that table, while D and trimming were established from the DNA sequence. The sample has over 90,000 clones, more than 70% seen once. The sequenced material came from peripheral blood. The chain joins TRBV11-2 to TRBJ1-1, with 8 nucleotides matching TRBD1. The TCR comes from a human donor in a cohort sampled during active COVID-19. The CDR3 sequence is CASSLGTGEAFF. In nucleotides, the CDR3 is TGTGCCAGCAGCTTAGGGACAGGGGAAGCTTTCTTT.